Described below is a single T cell receptor beta chain sequence and its context. This sample was taken from a study of blood T cell repertoires in COVID-19. Overall study: Whether acute or convalescent, the COVID-19 samples came from the United States, Italy and Spain.

Per the germline V gene, CDR1 is WNHNN and CDR2 is SYGVQD (reference sequence). The CDR3 extends over 16 amino acids. V lost 0 bases and J 0 bases, leaving 11 bases between the germline ends. Profiled with immunoSEQ multiplex PCR; TCRdb holds only in-frame clones, not every one. The data show around 100,000 clones, roughly 89% seen once. V gene TRBV10-1 combines with J gene TRBJ1-1; D unresolved. The material sequenced was peripheral blood. The source of this sequence is a man aged 65 to 85 with acute or convalescent COVID-19. CDR3 sequence: CASSESLGGLNTEAFF. The CDR3 nucleotides are TGCGCCAGCAGTGAGTCGTTAGGAGGGTTGAACACTGAAGCTTTCTTT.